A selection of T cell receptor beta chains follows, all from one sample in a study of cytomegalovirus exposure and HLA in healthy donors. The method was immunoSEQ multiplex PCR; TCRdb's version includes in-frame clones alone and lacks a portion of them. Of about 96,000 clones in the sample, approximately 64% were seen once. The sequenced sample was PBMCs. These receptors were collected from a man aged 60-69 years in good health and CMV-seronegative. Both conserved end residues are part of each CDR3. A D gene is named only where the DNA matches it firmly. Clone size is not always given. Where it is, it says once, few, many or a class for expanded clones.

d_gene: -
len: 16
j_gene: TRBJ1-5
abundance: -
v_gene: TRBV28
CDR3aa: CASSSLGQGRNQPQHF
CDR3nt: TGTGCCAGCAGTTCCCTAGGGCAGGGGCGCAATCAGCCCCAGCATTTT

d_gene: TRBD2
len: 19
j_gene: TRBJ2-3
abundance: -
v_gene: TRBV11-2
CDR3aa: CASSLGQGLGSNARDTQYF
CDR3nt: TGTGCCAGCAGCTTAGGTCAGGGACTAGGATCAAACGCTCGGGATACGCAGTATTTT

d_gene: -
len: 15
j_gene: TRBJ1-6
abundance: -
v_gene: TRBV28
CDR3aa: CASSLLAGWNSPLHF
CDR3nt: TGTGCCAGCAGTTTATTGGCGGGGTGGAATTCACCCCTCCACTTT

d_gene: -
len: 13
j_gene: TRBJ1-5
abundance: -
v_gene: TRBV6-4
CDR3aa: CASSDNSNQPQHF
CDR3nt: TGTGCCAGCAGTGATAATAGCAATCAGCCCCAGCATTTT

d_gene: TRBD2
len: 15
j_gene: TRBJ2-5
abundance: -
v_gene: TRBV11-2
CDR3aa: CASSLGTSAQETQYF
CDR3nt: TGTGCCAGCAGCTTAGGGACTAGCGCCCAAGAGACCCAGTACTTC

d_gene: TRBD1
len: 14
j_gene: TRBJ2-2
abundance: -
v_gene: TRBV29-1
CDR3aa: CSVDRGGNTGELFF
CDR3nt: TGCAGCGTTGACAGAGGGGGCAACACCGGGGAGCTGTTTTTT

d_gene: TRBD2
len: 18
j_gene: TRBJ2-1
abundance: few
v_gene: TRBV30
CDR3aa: CAWSVQGLATRYYNEQFF
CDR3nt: TGTGCCTGGAGTGTACAGGGACTAGCGACCCGCTACTACAATGAGCAGTTCTTC

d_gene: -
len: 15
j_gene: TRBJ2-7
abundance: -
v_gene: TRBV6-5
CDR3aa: CASSYSGVQGHEQYF
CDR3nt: TGTGCCAGCAGTTACTCTGGGGTACAGGGCCACGAGCAGTACTTC

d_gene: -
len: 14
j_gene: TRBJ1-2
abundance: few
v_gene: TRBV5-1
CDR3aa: CASSSEQGSYGYTF
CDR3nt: TGCGCCAGCAGCTCTGAACAGGGCAGCTATGGCTACACCTTC

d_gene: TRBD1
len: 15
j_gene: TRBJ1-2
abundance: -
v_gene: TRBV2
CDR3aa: CASSEQGGTNYGYTF
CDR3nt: TGTGCCAGCAGTGAACAGGGGGGTACTAACTATGGCTACACCTTC

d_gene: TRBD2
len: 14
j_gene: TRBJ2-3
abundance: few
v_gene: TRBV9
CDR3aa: CASSVGPSGSTQYF
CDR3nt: TGTGCCAGCAGCGTAGGTCCTAGCGGGAGTACGCAGTATTTT

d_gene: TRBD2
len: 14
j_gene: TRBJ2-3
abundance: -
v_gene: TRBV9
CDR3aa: CASSLGLASDTQYF
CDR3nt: TGTGCCAGCAGCTTGGGACTAGCGTCAGATACGCAGTATTTT

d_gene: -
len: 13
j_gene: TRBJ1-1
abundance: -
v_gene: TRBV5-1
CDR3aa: CASSHGGRTEAFF
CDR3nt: TGCGCCAGCAGCCACGGGGGAAGGACTGAAGCTTTCTTT

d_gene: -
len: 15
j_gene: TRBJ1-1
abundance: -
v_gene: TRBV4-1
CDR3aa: CASSQEDSLNTEAFF
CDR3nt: TGCGCCAGCAGCCAAGAGGACTCCTTGAACACTGAAGCTTTCTTT

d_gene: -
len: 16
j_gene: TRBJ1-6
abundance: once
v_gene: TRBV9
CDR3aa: CASSRNRDPYNSPLHF
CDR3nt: TGTGCCAGCAGCAGAAACAGGGACCCTTATAATTCACCCCTCCACTTT

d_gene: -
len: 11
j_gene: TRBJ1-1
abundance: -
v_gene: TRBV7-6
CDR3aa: CASSLAQGAFF
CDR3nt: TGTGCCAGCAGCTTAGCCCAGGGAGCTTTCTTT

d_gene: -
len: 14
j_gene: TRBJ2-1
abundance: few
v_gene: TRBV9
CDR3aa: CASSVRGGLNEQFF
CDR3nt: TGTGCCAGCAGCGTAAGGGGGGGGTTGAATGAGCAGTTCTTC

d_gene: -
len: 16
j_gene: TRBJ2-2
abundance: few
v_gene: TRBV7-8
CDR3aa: CASSLVLGGNTGELFF
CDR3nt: TGTGCCAGCAGCTTAGTTTTGGGGGGGAACACCGGGGAGCTGTTTTTT

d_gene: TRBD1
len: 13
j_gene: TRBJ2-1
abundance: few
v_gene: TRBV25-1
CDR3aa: CASSGPQGKEQFF
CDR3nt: TGTGCCAGCAGTGGACCACAGGGGAAGGAGCAGTTCTTC

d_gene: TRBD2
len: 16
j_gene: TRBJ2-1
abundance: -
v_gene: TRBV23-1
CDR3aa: CASSRALAEKNNEQFF
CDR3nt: TGCGCCAGCAGCCGCGCTCTAGCGGAAAAGAACAATGAGCAGTTCTTC

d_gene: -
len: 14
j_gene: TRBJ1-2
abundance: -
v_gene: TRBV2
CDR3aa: CASGDPRDMMFYTF
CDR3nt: TGTGCCAGCGGCGATCCCCGGGACATGATGTTCTACACCTTC

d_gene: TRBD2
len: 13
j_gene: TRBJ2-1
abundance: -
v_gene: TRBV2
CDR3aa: CASFSGTSNEQFF
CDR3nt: TGTGCCAGCTTTAGCGGGACATCCAATGAGCAGTTCTTC

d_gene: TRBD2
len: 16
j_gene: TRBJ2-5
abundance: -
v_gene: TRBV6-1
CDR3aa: CASSEPSGGLQETQYF
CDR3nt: TGTGCCAGCAGTGAACCTAGCGGGGGACTCCAAGAGACCCAGTACTTC

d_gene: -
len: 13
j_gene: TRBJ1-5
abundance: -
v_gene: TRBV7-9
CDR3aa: CSSSLDVGQPQHF
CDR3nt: TGTTCCAGCAGCTTAGACGTCGGTCAGCCCCAGCATTTT

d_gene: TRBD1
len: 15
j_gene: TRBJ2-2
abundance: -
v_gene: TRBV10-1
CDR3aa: CASSEKGAGTGELFF
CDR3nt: TGCGCCAGCAGTGAGAAGGGGGCAGGGACCGGGGAGCTGTTTTTT

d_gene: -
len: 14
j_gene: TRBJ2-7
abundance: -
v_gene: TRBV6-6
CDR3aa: CASSWVEGRGEQYF
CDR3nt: TGTGCCAGCAGTTGGGTAGAGGGTCGGGGCGAGCAGTACTTC

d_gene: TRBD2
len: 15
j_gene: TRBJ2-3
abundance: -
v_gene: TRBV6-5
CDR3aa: CAAGRGAGGLNTQYF
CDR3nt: TGTGCCGCAGGGCGGGGAGCGGGGGGTTTGAATACGCAGTATTTT

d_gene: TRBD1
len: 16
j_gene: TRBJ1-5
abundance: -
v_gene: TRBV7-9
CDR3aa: CASSSSTGGGNQPQHF
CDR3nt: TGTGCCAGCAGCTCCTCGACAGGGGGCGGGAATCAGCCCCAGCATTTT